Listed here are 5 T cell receptor beta chains from one sample, sequenced in a study of blood T cell repertoires in COVID-19. This table comes from immunoSEQ multiplex PCR, and its TCRdb copy is limited to in-frame clones, with some not included. The table records more than 55,000 clones, about four fifths of them present only once. Sequences were obtained from peripheral blood. The origin of the receptors is a woman of 80 years or more with acute or convalescent COVID-19.

In its sample, this clone was seen a few times. The genes are TRBV3-1 (or the pseudogene TRBV3-2) and TRBJ1-1; 12 bases are a match to TRBD1. Germline lookup yields CDR1 LGHDT and CDR2 YNNKEL (reference sequence). V lost 6 bases and J lost 4; bases outside the gene matches: 9. The CDR3 spans 16 residues. Written as DNA, the CDR3 is TGTGCCAGCAGTCCTAACCGGGACAGGGGGCGCACTGAAGCTTTCTTT. It specifies CASSPNRDRGRTEAFF.

This clone has only a few counts. The chain joins TRBV5-1 to TRBJ2-1; TRBD2 agrees at 7 bases. The CDR3 consists of 16 residues. With 4 bases clipped from V and 4 bases from J, the junction kept 11 bases outside the gene matches. Looked up from germline, CDR1 is SGHRS and CDR2 is YFSETQ. CDR3 residues: CASSTLVSGDYNEQFF. Here the CDR3 DNA reads TGCGCCAGCAGCACGTTAGTGAGCGGGGATTACAATGAGCAGTTCTTC.

The J gene is TRBJ2-5, the V gene TRBV30; TRBD1 matches at 9 bases. Germline lookup yields CDR1 GTSNPN and CDR2 SVGIG (reference sequence). The CDR3 has 14 amino acids. Losses at the gene ends were 4 bases for V and 3 bases for J; bases not matched to a gene: 6. The CDR3 sequence is CAWKKGTGKETQYF. The CDR3 DNA is TGTGCCTGGAAGAAGGGGACAGGGAAAGAGACCCAGTACTTC.

This sequence joins TRBV6-5 and TRBJ1-5; 8 positions match TRBD1. This CDR3 spans 13 amino acids. Germline CDR1 is MNHEY and CDR2 is SVGAGI. The trim removed 8 bases at V and 7 bases at J, leaving 7 bases unmatched. This CDR3 reads CASSGTGQQPQHF. CDR3 nucleotides: TGTGCCAGCTCCGGGACAGGACAGCAGCCCCAGCATTTT.

This chain uses TRBV7-6 with TRBJ2-1, with TRBD2 identical over 14 bases. Unmatched junction bases numbered 6, after V lost 5 bases and J lost 0 bases. The CDR3 has 18 residues. Germline-derived CDR1 and CDR2 are SGHVS and FNYEAQ. CDR3 amino acids: CASSPTSGGGRSYNEQFF. CDR3 DNA: TGTGCCAGCAGCCCGACTAGCGGGGGGGGACGCTCCTACAATGAGCAGTTCTTC.